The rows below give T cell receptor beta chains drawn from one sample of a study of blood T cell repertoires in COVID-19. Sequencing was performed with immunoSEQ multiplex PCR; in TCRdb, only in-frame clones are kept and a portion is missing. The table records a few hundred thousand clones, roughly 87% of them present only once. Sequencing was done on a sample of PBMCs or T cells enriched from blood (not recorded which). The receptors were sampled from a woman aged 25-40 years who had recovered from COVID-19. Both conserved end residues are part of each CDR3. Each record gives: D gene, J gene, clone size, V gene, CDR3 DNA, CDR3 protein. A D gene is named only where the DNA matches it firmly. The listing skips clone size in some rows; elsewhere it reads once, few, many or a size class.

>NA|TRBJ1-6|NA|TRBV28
TGTGCCAGCATTCCAGGGAACGGTAATTCACCCCTCCACTTT
CASIPGNGNSPLHF
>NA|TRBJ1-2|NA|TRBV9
TGTGCCAGCAGCGGCGACTTCTATGGCTACACCTTC
CASSGDFYGYTF
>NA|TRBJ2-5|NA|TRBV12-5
TGTGCTAGTGGTTTACGGGGATCCGGGCAAGAGACCCAGTACTTC
CASGLRGSGQETQYF
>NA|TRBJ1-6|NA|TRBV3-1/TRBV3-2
TGTGCCAGCAGCCTGAGGGGAGGTAATTCACCCCTCCACTTT
CASSLRGGNSPLHF
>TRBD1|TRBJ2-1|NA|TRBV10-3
TGTGCCATCAGTAAGGACAGGGATGTTATGCGTGAGCAGTTCTTC
CAISKDRDVMREQFF
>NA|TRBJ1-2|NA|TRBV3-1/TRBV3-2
TGTGCCAGCAGCCAAGATTCCGGGAATGGCTACACCTTC
CASSQDSGNGYTF
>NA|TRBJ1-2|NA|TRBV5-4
TGTGCCAGCAGCTTGGACGGTAACTATGGCTACACCTTC
CASSLDGNYGYTF
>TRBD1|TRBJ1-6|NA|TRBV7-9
TGTGCCAGCAGCTCGGGACAGGGGTTTTCACCCCTCCACTTT
CASSSGQGFSPLHF
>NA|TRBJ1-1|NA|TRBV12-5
TGTGCTAGTGCCGCGCACCTTGACAGGAACACTGAAGCTTTCTTT
CASAAHLDRNTEAFF
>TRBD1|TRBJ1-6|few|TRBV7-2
TGTGCCAGCAGCTTTCTGGCAGGGGGCCCTTCACCCCTCCACTTT
CASSFLAGGPSPLHF
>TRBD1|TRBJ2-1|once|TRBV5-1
TGCGCCAGCAGCTTGGAGAGGACAGGAGCGTACAATGAGCAGTTCTTC
CASSLERTGAYNEQFF
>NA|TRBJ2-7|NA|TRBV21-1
TGTGCCAGCCGTCCCCCTTTCTACGAGCAGTACTTC
CASRPPFYEQYF
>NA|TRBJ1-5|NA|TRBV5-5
TGTGCCAGCAGCTTGGGGGGGACTAATCAGCCCCAGCATTTT
CASSLGGTNQPQHF
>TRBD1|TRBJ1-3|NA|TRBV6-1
TGTGCCAGCAGTGCCCCAACGGACAGGGTCTCTGGAAACACCATATATTTT
CASSAPTDRVSGNTIYF
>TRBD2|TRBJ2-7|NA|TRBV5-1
TGCGCCAGCAGCTTCCCCAGCGGGGACCGCGACGAGCAGTACTTC
CASSFPSGDRDEQYF
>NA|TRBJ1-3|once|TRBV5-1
TGCGCCAGCAGCTTGGATGGCAGGGCCACTGGAAACACCATATATTTT
CASSLDGRATGNTIYF
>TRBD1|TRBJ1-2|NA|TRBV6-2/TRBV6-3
TGTGCCAGCAGTTACCCACCCGGGACAGGGGGCGGCGGCTACACCTTC
CASSYPPGTGGGGYTF
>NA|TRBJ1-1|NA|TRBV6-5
TGTGCCAGCACCCGCGGGGGGTTGGGCACTGAAGCTTTCTTT
CASTRGGLGTEAFF
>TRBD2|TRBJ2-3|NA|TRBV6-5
TGTGCCAGCAGTTCGGCTAGCGGGGGGGGGTCTACGCAGTATTTT
CASSSASGGGSTQYF
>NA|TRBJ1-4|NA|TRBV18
TGTGCCAGCTCACCCGGGCCAGGGACTAATGAAAAACTGTTTTTT
CASSPGPGTNEKLFF
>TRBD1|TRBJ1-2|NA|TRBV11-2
TGTGCCAGCAGCTCGACTTTTAAGGACAGGTCTAACTATGGCTACACCTTC
CASSSTFKDRSNYGYTF
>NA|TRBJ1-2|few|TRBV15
TGTGCCACCAGCAGAGGGGCAAGGACTTTCTATGGCTACACCTTC
CATSRGARTFYGYTF
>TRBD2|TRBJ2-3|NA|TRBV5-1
TGCGCCAGCAGCCGTGGAGGACTAGCTTCAGATACGCAGTATTTT
CASSRGGLASDTQYF
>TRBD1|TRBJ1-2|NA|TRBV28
TGTGCCACCGGGGGACAGGGAGGGAACTATGGCTACACCTTC
CATGGQGGNYGYTF
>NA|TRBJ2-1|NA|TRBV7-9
TGTGCCAGCAGCTTATCTAGACCTGAGCAGTTCTTC
CASSLSRPEQFF
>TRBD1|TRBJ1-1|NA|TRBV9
TGTGCCAGCAGCGTCACCGGGACAGGGGTCACTGAAGCTTTCTTT
CASSVTGTGVTEAFF
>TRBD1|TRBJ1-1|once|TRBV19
TGTGCCAGTAGTACCCTCCCGGGACAGATGAACACTGAAGCTTTCTTT
CASSTLPGQMNTEAFF
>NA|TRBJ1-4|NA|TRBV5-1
TGCGCCAGCAGCCCGTGGGCCCCGAATGAAAAACTGTTTTTT
CASSPWAPNEKLFF
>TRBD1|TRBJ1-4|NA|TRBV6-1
TGTGCCAGCAGTGAGCCAGGGGGATTTGAAAAACTGTTTTTT
CASSEPGGFEKLFF
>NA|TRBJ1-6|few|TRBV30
TGTGCCTGGAGTGGCCGGTCCTATAATTCACCCCTCCACTTT
CAWSGRSYNSPLHF
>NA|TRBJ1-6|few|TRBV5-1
TGCGCCAGCAGCTTGGATACAAATAATTCACCCCTCCACTTT
CASSLDTNNSPLHF
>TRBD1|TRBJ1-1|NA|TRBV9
TGTGCCAGCAGCGTAGCGGGGACAGGGTTCACTGAAGCTTTCTTT
CASSVAGTGFTEAFF
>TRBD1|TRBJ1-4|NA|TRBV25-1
TGTGCCAGCAGTGCCGACAGGGGGAAGATTGAAAAACTGTTTTTT
CASSADRGKIEKLFF
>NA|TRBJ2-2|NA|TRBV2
TGTGCCAGAAAACCGGGACAAAACACCGGGGAGCTGTTTTTT
CARKPGQNTGELFF
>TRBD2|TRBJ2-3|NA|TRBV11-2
TGTGCCAGCAGCTTGCGGCGGGGGGGCACAGATACGCAGTATTTT
CASSLRRGGTDTQYF
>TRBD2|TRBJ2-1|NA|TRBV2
TGTGCCAGCAGGAAACTAGCGGGGGGTTCCTACAATGAGCAGTTCTTC
CASRKLAGGSYNEQFF
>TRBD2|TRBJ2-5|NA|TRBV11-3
TGTGCCAGCAGCTTAGTTACGGGGGGACAAGAGACCCAGTACTTC
CASSLVTGGQETQYF
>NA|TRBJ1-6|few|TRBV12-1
TGTGCCAGCAGCGGGCTTTGTGGATCTTCACCCCTCCACTTT
CASSGLCGSSPLHF
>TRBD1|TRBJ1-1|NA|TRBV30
TGTGCCTGGGACAGGGGCGCGAGAACTGAAGCTTTCTTT
CAWDRGARTEAFF
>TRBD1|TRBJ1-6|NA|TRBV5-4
TGTGCCAGCAGCGTGGACAGGAATAATTCACCCCTCCACTTT
CASSVDRNNSPLHF
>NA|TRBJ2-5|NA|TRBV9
TGTGCCAGCAATCTCGGAAGAGGAGAGACCCAGTACTTC
CASNLGRGETQYF
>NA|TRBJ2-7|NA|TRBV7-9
TGTGCCAGCAGCCGAGGCAGGGACACGGCCTCGGGTCGGCAGTACTTC
CASSRGRDTASGRQYF
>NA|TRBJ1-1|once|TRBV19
TGTGCCAGTAGTAAGGACAGTGTGAACACTGAAGCTTTCTTT
CASSKDSVNTEAFF
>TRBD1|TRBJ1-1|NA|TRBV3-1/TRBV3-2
TGTGCCAGCAGCCTGAGGGGGCGAGGGACTGAAGCTTTCTTT
CASSLRGRGTEAFF
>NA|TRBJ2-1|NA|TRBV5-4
TGTGCCAGCAGCTCACGGGTAAACAATGAGCAGTTCTTC
CASSSRVNNEQFF
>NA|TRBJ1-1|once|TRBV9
TGTGCCAGCGGAGGGCGGGGTTCGAGCACTGAAGCTTTCTTT
CASGGRGSSTEAFF
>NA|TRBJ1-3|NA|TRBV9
TGTGCCAGCAGCGCCTCCGGGGGGGGCAGGGATTTGGGAGGAAACACCATATATTTT
CASSASGGGRDLGGNTIYF
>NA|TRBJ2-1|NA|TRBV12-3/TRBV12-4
TGTGCCAGCAGTTCAACATACAATGAGCAGTTCTTC
CASSSTYNEQFF
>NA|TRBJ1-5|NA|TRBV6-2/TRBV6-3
TGTGCCAGCAGTTACGCGCCAGGGAAGAATCAGCCCCAGCATTTT
CASSYAPGKNQPQHF
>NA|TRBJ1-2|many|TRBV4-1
TGCGCCAGCAGCCCTACAGGTGCCCTATACGGCTACACCTTC
CASSPTGALYGYTF
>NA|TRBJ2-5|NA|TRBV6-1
TGTGCCAGCAGTGAAGCGCAATGGGCCCTACAGGGAGGGGAGACCCAGTACTTC
CASSEAQWALQGGETQYF
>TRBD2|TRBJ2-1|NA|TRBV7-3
TGTGCCAGCAGCTTAAAATTAGCGGGGGTGAATGAGCAGTTCTTC
CASSLKLAGVNEQFF
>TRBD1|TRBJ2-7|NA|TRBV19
TGTGCCAGTAGTATAAGTCCGGGACAGGGAAAAAACTACGAGCAGTACTTC
CASSISPGQGKNYEQYF
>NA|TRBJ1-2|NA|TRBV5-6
TGTGCCAGCAGCTTGGCGTCAGGGGCAGGTGGCTACACCTTC
CASSLASGAGGYTF
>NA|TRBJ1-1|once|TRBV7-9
TGTGCCAGCAGCTTAGTGAATGGCGGGGGCACTGAAGCTTTCTTT
CASSLVNGGGTEAFF
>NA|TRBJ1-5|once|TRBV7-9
TGTGCCAGTGGGGACTCGGCCTATAGCAATCAGCCCCAGCATTTT
CASGDSAYSNQPQHF
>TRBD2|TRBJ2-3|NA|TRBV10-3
TGTGCCATCAGTGAGTCGCTAGCGGGGGCTCGCACAGATACGCAGTATTTT
CAISESLAGARTDTQYF